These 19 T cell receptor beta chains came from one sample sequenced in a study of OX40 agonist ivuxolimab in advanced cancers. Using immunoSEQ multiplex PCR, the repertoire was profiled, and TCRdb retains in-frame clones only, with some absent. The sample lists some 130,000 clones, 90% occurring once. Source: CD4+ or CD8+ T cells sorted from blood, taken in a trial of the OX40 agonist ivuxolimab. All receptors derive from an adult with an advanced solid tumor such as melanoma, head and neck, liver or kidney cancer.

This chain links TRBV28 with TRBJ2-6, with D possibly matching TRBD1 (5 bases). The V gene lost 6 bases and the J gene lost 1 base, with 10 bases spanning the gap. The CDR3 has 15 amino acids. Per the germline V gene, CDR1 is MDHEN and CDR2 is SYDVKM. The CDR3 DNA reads TGTGCCAGCAGGAGACAGCCTTCTGGGGCCAACGTCCTGACTTTC. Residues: CASRRQPSGANVLTF.

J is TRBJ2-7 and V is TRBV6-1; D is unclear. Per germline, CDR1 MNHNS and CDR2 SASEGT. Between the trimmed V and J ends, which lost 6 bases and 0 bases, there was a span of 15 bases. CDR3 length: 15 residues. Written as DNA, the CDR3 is TGTGCCAGCAGGGGTGACTTATTAAACTCCTACGAGCAGTACTTC. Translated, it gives CASRGDLLNSYEQYF.

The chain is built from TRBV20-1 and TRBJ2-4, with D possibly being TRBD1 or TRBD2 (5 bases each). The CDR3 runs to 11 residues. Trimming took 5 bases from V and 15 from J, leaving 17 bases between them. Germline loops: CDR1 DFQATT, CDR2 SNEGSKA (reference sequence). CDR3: CSAPQGASRYF. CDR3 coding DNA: TGCAGTGCTCCCCAGGGAGCTAGTCGGTACTTC.

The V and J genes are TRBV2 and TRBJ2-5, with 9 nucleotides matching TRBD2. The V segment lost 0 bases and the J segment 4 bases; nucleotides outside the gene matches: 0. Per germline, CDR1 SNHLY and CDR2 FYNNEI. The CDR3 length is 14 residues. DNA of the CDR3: TGTGCCAGCAGTGAAGCAGCGGGAGGAGAGACCCAGTACTTC. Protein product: CASSEAAGGETQYF.

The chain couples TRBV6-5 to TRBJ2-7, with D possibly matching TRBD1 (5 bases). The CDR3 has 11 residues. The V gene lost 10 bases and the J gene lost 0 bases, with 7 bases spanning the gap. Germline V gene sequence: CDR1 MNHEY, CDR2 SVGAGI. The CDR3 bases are TGTGCCACTGGGGCCTCCTACGAGCAGTACTTC. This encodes CATGASYEQYF.

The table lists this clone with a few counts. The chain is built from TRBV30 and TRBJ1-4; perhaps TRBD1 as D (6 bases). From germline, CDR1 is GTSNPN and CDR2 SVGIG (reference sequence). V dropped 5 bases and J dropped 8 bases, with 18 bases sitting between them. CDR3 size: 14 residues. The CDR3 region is CAWGRQERREKLFF. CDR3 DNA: TGTGCCTGGGGGAGACAGGAGAGGAGGGAAAAACTGTTTTTT.

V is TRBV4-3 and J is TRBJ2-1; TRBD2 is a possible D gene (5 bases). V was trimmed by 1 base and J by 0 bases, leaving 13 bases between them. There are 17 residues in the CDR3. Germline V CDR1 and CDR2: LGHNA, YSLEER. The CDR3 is CASSQGERPNSYNEQFF. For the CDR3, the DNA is TGCGCCAGCAGCCAAGGAGAGCGGCCCAACTCCTACAATGAGCAGTTCTTC.

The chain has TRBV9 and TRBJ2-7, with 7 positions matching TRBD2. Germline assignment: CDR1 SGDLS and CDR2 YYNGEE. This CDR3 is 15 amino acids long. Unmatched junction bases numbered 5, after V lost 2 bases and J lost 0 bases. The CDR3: CASSVRGESSYEQYF. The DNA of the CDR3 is TGTGCCAGCAGCGTTCGGGGGGAGAGCTCCTACGAGCAGTACTTC.

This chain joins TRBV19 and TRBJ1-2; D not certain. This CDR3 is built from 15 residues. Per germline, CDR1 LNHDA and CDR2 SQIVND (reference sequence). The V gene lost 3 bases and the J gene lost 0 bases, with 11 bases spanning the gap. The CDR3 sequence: CASSISWVANYGYTF. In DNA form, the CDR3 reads TGTGCCAGTAGTATCTCTTGGGTTGCTAACTATGGCTACACCTTC.

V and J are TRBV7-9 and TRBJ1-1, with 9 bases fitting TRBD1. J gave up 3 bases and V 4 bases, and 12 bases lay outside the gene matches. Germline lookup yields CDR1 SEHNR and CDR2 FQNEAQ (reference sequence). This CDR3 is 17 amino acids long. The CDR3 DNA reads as TGTGCCAGCAGCTCCGGGACAGGGTACCGTGGAGACACTGAAGCTTTCTTT. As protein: CASSSGTGYRGDTEAFF.

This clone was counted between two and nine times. The CDR3 sequence: CASSPDSRNTEAFF. In DNA form, the CDR3 reads TGTGCCAGCAGCCCTGACAGCCGGAACACTGAAGCTTTCTTT. The chain joins TRBV7-3 to TRBJ1-1; tentatively, D is TRBD1 (5 bases). The CDR3 is 14 residues long. CDR1 is SGHTA, CDR2 FQGTGA, per germline. The V end lost 5 bases, the J end lost 1 base, and 11 bases lay between the germline ends.

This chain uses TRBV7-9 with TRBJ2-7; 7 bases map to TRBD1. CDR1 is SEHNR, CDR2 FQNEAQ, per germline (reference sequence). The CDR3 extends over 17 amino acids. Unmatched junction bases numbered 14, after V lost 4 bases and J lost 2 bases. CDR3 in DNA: TGTGCCAGCAGCTACCCCCGGGACAGCTGGACAGCCTACGAGCAGTACTTC. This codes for CASSYPRDSWTAYEQYF.

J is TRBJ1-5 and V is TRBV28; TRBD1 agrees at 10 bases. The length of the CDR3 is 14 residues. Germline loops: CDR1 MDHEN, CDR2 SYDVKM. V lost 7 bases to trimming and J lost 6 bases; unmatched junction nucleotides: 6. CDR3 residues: CASNPTGGGQPQHF. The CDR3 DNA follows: TGTGCCAGCAACCCGACAGGGGGCGGTCAGCCCCAGCATTTT.

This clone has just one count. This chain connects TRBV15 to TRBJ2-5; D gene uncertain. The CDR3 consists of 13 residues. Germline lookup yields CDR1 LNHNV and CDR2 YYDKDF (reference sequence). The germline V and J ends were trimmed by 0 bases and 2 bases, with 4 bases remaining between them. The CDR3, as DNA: TGTGCCACCAGCAGAGATCTTCAAGAGACCCAGTACTTC. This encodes CATSRDLQETQYF.

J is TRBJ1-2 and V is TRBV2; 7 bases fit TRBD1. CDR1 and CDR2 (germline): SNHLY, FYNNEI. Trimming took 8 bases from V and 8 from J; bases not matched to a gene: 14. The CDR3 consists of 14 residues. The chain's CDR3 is CASGSRQGSGGYTF. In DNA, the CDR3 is TGTGCCAGCGGGAGCCGACAGGGCTCGGGAGGCTACACCTTC.

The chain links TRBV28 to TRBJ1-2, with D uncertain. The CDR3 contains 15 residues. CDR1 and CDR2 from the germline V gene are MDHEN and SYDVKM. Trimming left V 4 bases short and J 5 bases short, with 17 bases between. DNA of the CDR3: TGTGCCAGCAGTTCCTCCCCAAATGGCGGGTATGGCTACACCTTC. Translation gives CASSSSPNGGYGYTF.

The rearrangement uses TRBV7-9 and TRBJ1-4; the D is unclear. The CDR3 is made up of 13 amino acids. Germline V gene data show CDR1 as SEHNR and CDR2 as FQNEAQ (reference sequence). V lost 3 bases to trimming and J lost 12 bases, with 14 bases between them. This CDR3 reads CASSFRTPGQLFF. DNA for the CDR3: TGTGCCAGCAGCTTTAGGACTCCCGGACAACTGTTTTTT.

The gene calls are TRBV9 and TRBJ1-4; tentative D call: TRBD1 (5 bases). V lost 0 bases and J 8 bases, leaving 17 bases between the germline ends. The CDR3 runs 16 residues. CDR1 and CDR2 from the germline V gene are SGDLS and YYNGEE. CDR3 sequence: CASSVGLRKPGEKLFF. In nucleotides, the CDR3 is TGTGCCAGCAGCGTAGGTTTAAGGAAACCAGGGGAAAAACTGTTTTTT.

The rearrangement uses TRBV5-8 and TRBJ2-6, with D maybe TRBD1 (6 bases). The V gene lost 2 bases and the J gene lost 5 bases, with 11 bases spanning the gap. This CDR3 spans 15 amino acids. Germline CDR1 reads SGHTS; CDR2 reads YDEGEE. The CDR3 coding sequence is TGTGCCAGCAGCTTCGAGGGGGTACGGGCCAACGTCCTGACTTTC. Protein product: CASSFEGVRANVLTF.